This TCR beta chain was recovered during a study of T cell responses to AZD1222 COVID-19 vaccine (dated by TCRdb to about 2021). At the level of the whole study: AZD1222 recipients given second doses at about 4 weeks or at about 12 weeks were pooled, since spike-specific TCR depth and breadth were not found to differ between the two schedules. A total of more than 230 trial participants underwent TCR sequencing, of whom about 200 had received two doses of AZD1222 and around 26 had received two doses of the MenACWY control vaccine. Trial participants were enrolled by age into subgroups of 18-55, 56-69 and 70-plus years, and around 150, 29 and 61 TCR-sequenced participants, respectively, were included in these subgroups.

The time point label corresponds to: baseline before first vaccination. Vaccinee samples came from UK trials COV001 and COV002, including a single-blind randomized controlled phase 2/3 trial of AZD1222 (ChAdOx1 nCoV-19) in healthy adults. Trial participant PBMC samples were collected at day 0 and day 28 after the second dose for TCRbeta chain sequencing. The germline V gene provides CDR1 SGHVS and CDR2 FQNEAQ. Reading from cysteine to phenylalanine, the CDR3 counts 16 amino acids. Solely the CDR3 DNA is kept, with 48 bases framed from the first base. V is pared back by 5 bases and J by 0 bases, with 16 bases lying between the germline termini. The CDR3 regions of human TCRbeta chains were analyzed by immunosequencing. The authors processed their data as follows. TCRs in the repertoires were matched against a reference library of SARS-CoV-2-specific TCRs that had been generated with the MIRA antigen-specificity platform. Breadth was defined as the fraction of unique TCRs that were SARS-CoV-2-associated, and depth was defined as the fraction of total T cells that were SARS-CoV-2-associated. Using the MIRA data, each spike-specific TCR was assigned both to the spike region to which the TCR was reactive and to a CD4 or CD8 class. Log10-transformed breadth and depth values were compared by one-way ANOVA with Sidak's multiple comparisons tests. This is the immuneACCESS table as TCRdb keeps it, with only in-frame sequences that have V and J called. A part of the clones is gone; compared with another copy, unresolved V genes explain less than half, and the rest is unexplained. For V, J and clone size, that table is used; D and trimming come from the DNA. A total of 45,000 to 65,000 clones appear in this sample, 88% of them only once. Around 15% of the sample belongs to the ten largest clones.

As for this clone: Which antigen it targets is not known. There are no base qualities to consult, and no much larger clone falls within one base.

The full study reports these points: In the small 56-69-year group, the increase in depth fell short of significance, most likely because of low power. After two AZD1222 doses, both the breadth and the depth of spike-specific TCRs were significantly higher than at day 0 and than in MenACWY recipients. Reportedly, close to half of the unique spike-specific TCRs recognized epitopes lying outside the regions that are mutated in the B.1.351 and B.1.1.7 variants. Participants were mostly white British and included more females than males, and it was suggested by the authors that clonal diversity may have been underestimated. Vaccine-associated CD4 TCRs spanned the whole spike protein, with dominant responses in regions 160-218 and 743-854. Conclusions about previously exposed vaccinees are limited, since just five or six AZD1222 recipients were seropositive for SARS-CoV-2 at baseline. Because no day 14 peak-response samples were available, repertoires were characterized only after the peak T cell response.

Sequences were derived from peripheral blood, sampled on day 0 of AZD1222 vaccination. The receptor was isolated from an adult in good health. The chain employs TRBV7-8 and TRBJ2-5; a weak D assignment points to TRBD2 (5 bases agree). For the CDR3, the sequence is CASSARGAAYQETQYF. The bases read TGTGCCAGCAGCGCCCGGGGAGCGGCGTACCAAGAGACCCAGTACTTC.